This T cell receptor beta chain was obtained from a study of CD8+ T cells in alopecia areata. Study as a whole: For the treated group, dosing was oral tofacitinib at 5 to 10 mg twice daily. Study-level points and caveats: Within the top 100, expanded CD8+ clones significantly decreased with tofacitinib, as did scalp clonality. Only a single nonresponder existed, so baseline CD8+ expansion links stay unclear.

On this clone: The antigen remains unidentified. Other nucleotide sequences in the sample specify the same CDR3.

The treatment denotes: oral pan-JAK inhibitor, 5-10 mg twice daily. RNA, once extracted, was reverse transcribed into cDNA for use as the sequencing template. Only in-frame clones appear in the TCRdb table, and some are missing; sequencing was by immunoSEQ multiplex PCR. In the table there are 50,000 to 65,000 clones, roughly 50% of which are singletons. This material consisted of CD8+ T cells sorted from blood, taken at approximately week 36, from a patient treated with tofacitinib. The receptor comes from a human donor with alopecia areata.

CDR3 loop: CASSSTYEQYF. DNA for the CDR3: TGTGCCAGCAGCTCTACCTACGAGCAGTACTTC. The chain joins TRBV7-8 to TRBJ2-7; D remains ambiguous. The germline V and J ends were trimmed by 4 bases and 2 bases, with 3 bases remaining between them. The germline V gene encodes CDR1 SGHVS and CDR2 FQNEAQ. This CDR3 has 11 residues.